The 22 T cell receptor beta chains given below trace back to one sample, sequenced in a study of blood T cell repertoires in COVID-19. This table comes from immunoSEQ multiplex PCR, and its TCRdb copy is limited to in-frame clones, with some not included. The sample includes 30,000 to 45,000 clones, 90% seen only once; the top ten take about 12%. The sample taken for sequencing was peripheral blood. The receptors stem from a man aged 70 or older with acute or convalescent COVID-19.

This clone has only a few counts. The chain combines TRBV21-1 with TRBJ2-2; the table's TRBD2 call for D was not verified on the DNA. TRBV21-1 is flagged as a pseudogene. This CDR3 comprises 19 residues. The CDR3 bases are TGTGCCAGCAGCGAAGTTGAGACTAGCGGGAGTGTAGACACCGGGGAGCTGTTTTTT. Encoded protein: CASSEVETSGSVDTGELFF.

This clone is a singleton in its sample. J is TRBJ2-5 and V is TRBV5-6, with TRBD2 matching 10 bases. This CDR3 spans 15 amino acids. V was clipped by 4 bases and J by 1 base; unmatched bases: 4. CDR1 is SGHDT, CDR2 YYEEEE, per germline. This CDR3 reads CASSLAGEGQETQYF. As DNA, the CDR3 is TGTGCCAGCAGCCTAGCGGGAGAGGGCCAAGAGACCCAGTACTTC.

Only one count was recorded for this clone. The genes are TRBV20-1 and TRBJ2-5; 7 bases fit TRBD1. The germline V gene encodes CDR1 DFQATT and CDR2 SNEGSKA (reference sequence). With V trimmed by 3 bases and J by 5 bases, 9 bases remained unmatched. The CDR3 totals 14 residues. As DNA, the CDR3 is TGCAGTGCTAGTCAGGGGGTGCGAGGGGAGACCCAGTACTTC. It yields the protein CSASQGVRGETQYF.

In DNA form, the CDR3 reads TGTGCCAGCAGCCCCCCAGGGGGCTATGGCTACACCTTC. It translates to CASSPPGGYGYTF. This rearrangement joins TRBV14 to TRBJ1-2; 7 nucleotides match TRBD1. Losses at the gene ends were 4 bases for V and 4 bases for J; bases not matched to a gene: 3. This CDR3 comprises 13 residues. The germline V gene encodes CDR1 SGHDN and CDR2 FVKESK.

The CDR3 here is CASGETGTHEQYF. Written as DNA, the CDR3 is TGTGCCAGCGGGGAAACCGGGACACACGAGCAGTACTTC. The V gene is TRBV27, the J gene TRBJ2-7, with D tentatively TRBD1 (6 bases). The V gene lost 8 bases and the J gene lost 5 bases, with 16 bases spanning the gap. The CDR3 runs to 13 residues. The germline gives CDR1 MNHEY, CDR2 SMNVEV (reference sequence).

In this sample, this clone turned up once. The chain carries TRBV7-2 and TRBJ2-7; maybe TRBD2 (6 bases). V was shortened by 5 bases and J by 2 bases, with 16 bases between the two germline ends. Germline V gene data show CDR1 as SGHTA and CDR2 as FQGNSA. This CDR3 has 15 amino acids. The CDR3 bases are TGTGCCAGCAGCCCCCTCGGGGGTAGCACCTACGAGCAGTACTTC. Its protein is CASSPLGGSTYEQYF.

The genes are TRBV28 and TRBJ1-3, with D uncertain. Germline V gene data show CDR1 as MDHEN and CDR2 as SYDVKM. This CDR3 has 15 residues. V was shortened by 8 bases and J by 4 bases, with 18 bases between the two germline ends. CDR3 DNA sequence: TGTGCCAGCTCTTCCTACTACTCTTCCGGAAACACCATATATTTT. This encodes CASSSYYSSGNTIYF. Combining the CDR3 with reference TRBV28 and TRBJ1-3 gives the whole variable domain DVKVTQSSRYLVKRTGEKVFLECVQDMDHENMFWYRQDPGLGLRLIYFSYDVKMKEKGDIPEGYSVSREKKERFSLILESASTNQTSMYLCASSSYYSSGNTIYFGEGSWLTVV.

This sequence joins TRBV5-1 and TRBJ2-1; D is unresolved. The V and J ends lost 4 bases and 8 bases respectively, with 10 bases between them. CDR1 and CDR2 from the germline V gene are SGHRS and YFSETQ. There are 12 residues in the CDR3. CDR3 loop: CASSATLDEQFF. The CDR3 region has the DNA TGCGCCAGCAGCGCCACCTTAGATGAGCAGTTCTTC.

J is TRBJ1-2 and V is TRBV19; 9 nucleotides agree with TRBD1. Trimming removed 9 bases from V and 4 bases from J; junction bases left unmatched: 15. Germline CDR1 and CDR2: LNHDA and SQIVND (reference sequence). CDR3 length: 16 amino acids. The CDR3 DNA reads TGTGCCAGCGTTGACCGGGACAGGGCCCATAGCTATGGCTACACCTTC. It specifies CASVDRDRAHSYGYTF.

This chain connects TRBV7-8 to TRBJ2-7; weak D call: TRBD2 (6 bases). V was shortened by 2 bases and J by 6 bases, with 20 bases between the two germline ends. The CDR3 is made up of 16 amino acids. From germline, CDR1 is SGHVS and CDR2 FQNEAQ. The CDR3 loop reads CASSLMVSGTSPEQYF. CDR3 nucleotide sequence: TGTGCCAGCAGCTTAATGGTTTCCGGGACTTCCCCCGAGCAGTACTTC.

The chain is built from TRBV15 and TRBJ2-7; D is ambiguous. CDR1 and CDR2 (germline): LNHNV, YYDKDF (reference sequence). Trimming took off 1 base at V and 5 bases at J, with 12 bases between the two ends. The CDR3 contains 14 residues. The CDR3 reads CATSRGPDRDEQYF. In nucleotides, the CDR3 is TGTGCCACCAGCAGAGGCCCTGATCGGGACGAGCAGTACTTC.

The V and J genes are TRBV5-6 and TRBJ2-1, with D perhaps matching TRBD2 (7 bases). Trimming removed 0 bases from V and 4 bases from J, with 17 bases in between. The CDR3 has 17 amino acids. CDR1 SGHDT and CDR2 YYEEEE come from the germline V gene. This CDR3 reads CASSLALSGTSYNEQFF. The CDR3 DNA follows: TGTGCCAGCAGCTTGGCCTTGAGCGGGACATCTTACAATGAGCAGTTCTTC.

The V gene is TRBV6-5, the J gene TRBJ2-1; 10 bases agree with TRBD1. Germline CDR1 reads MNHEY; CDR2 reads SVGAGI. Trimming at V came to 0 bases and at J to 8 bases, leaving 4 bases not matched to a gene. The CDR3 is 15 amino acids. CDR3 DNA sequence: TGTGCCAGCAGTTACTCGGGGACAGGGGTCGATGAGCAGTTCTTC. This codes for CASSYSGTGVDEQFF.

The chain has TRBV9 and TRBJ2-1; perhaps TRBD2 as D (5 bases). Per the germline V gene, CDR1 is SGDLS and CDR2 is YYNGEE. The CDR3 runs to 15 residues. Trimming cost V 0 bases and J 0 bases, with 7 bases left between them. This chain's CDR3 is CASSVGGLSYNEQFF. CDR3 sequence (DNA): TGTGCCAGCAGCGTAGGCGGACTCTCCTACAATGAGCAGTTCTTC.

The genes are TRBV6-6 and TRBJ1-1, with a possible D match to TRBD1 (5 bases). The CDR3 length is 15 residues. The V end lost 6 bases, the J end lost 0 bases, and 14 bases lay between the germline ends. From germline, CDR1 is MNHNY and CDR2 SVGAGI (reference sequence). This CDR3 is CASSPTVSLNTEAFF. Written as DNA, the CDR3 is TGTGCCAGCAGCCCGACAGTATCCTTGAACACTGAAGCTTTCTTT.

Only one count was recorded for this clone. The chain uses TRBV6-5 and TRBJ1-2; 7 bases fit TRBD1. V dropped 2 bases and J dropped 8; count of bases not matched to a gene: 8. The CDR3 runs to 14 residues. CDR1 and CDR2 (germline): MNHEY, SVGAGI. The CDR3 region is CASSYAQGLSGYTF. CDR3 nucleotide sequence: TGTGCCAGCAGTTACGCACAGGGGCTGAGCGGCTACACCTTC.

The gene calls are TRBV18 and TRBJ2-3, with a tentative D call TRBD1 (5 bases). Germline V gene lookup returns CDR1 KGHSH and CDR2 LQKENI. The CDR3 is 12 amino acids. Trimming cost V 2 bases and J 6 bases, with 6 bases left between them. CDR3 DNA sequence: TGTGCCAGCTCACCAAGGGGCGATACGCAGTATTTT. Translated, it gives CASSPRGDTQYF.

The gene calls are TRBV28 and TRBJ2-7; 11 bases are shared with TRBD1. CDR3 length equals 13 residues. Germline values: CDR1 MDHEN, CDR2 SYDVKM. The CDR3 region has the DNA TGTGCTGGACAGGGGGCACTTGCCTACGAGCAGTACTTC. It yields the protein CAGQGALAYEQYF.

This clone has only one observation. The rearrangement uses TRBV19 and TRBJ1-2, with 10 bases that match TRBD1. The trim removed 1 base at V and 7 bases at J, leaving 6 bases unmatched. This CDR3 has 15 amino acids. Germline lookup yields CDR1 LNHDA and CDR2 SQIVND (reference sequence). CDR3 DNA sequence: TGTGCCAGTAGTATAGGACAGGGGGCGATTCGTGGCTACACCTTC. It is translated as CASSIGQGAIRGYTF.

The genes are TRBV3-1 (or the pseudogene TRBV3-2) and TRBJ2-7; 7 bases are shared with TRBD1. Trimming cost V 1 base and J 3 bases; bases outside gene matches: 12. The germline V gene encodes CDR1 LGHDT and CDR2 YNNKEL (reference sequence). CDR3 length: 17 residues. CDR3 nucleotides: TGTGCCAGCAGCCAAGGTTTGGTTAGGGCAGGGGGCTACGAGCAGTACTTC. As protein: CASSQGLVRAGGYEQYF.

For the CDR3, the DNA is TGTGCCAGCAACCATCGGGACAGAAACACTGAAGCTTTCTTT. Protein product: CASNHRDRNTEAFF. This chain connects TRBV27 to TRBJ1-1; TRBD1 matches at 7 bases. The CDR3 is 14 residues long. The trim removed 7 bases at V and 2 bases at J, leaving 7 bases unmatched. Germline V lookup: CDR1 MNHEY, CDR2 SMNVEV (reference sequence).

The rearrangement uses TRBV10-3 and TRBJ2-2; tentative D call: TRBD1 (6 bases). This CDR3 has 15 residues. Per germline, CDR1 ENHRY and CDR2 SYGVKD. The V gene lost 0 bases and the J gene lost 7 bases, with 12 bases spanning the gap. CDR3 sequence reads: CAISESNRDGGELFF. The CDR3 DNA reads TGTGCCATCAGTGAGTCGAACAGGGATGGCGGGGAGCTGTTTTTT.